Below, 7 T cell receptor beta chains from the same sample are listed, as sequenced in a study of control samples from healthy donors and cancer patients. Measured with immunoSEQ multiplex PCR; TCRdb has only the in-frame clones, and not every one. This table has 95,000 to 100,000 clones, approximately 90% appearing once. Sequenced: blood. Receptor source: a man between 25 and 39 years old in good health.

The chain couples TRBV5-5 to TRBJ1-1, with a tentative D call TRBD1 (5 bases). Trimming left V 2 bases short and J 0 bases short, with 8 bases between. Looked up from germline, CDR1 is SGHKS and CDR2 is YYEKEE (reference sequence). This CDR3 has 14 amino acids. The CDR3 DNA is TGTGCCAGCAGCTTCGGAGGGGTGAACACTGAAGCTTTCTTT. It is translated as CASSFGGVNTEAFF.

The J gene is TRBJ1-1, the V gene TRBV7-9; D remains ambiguous. Per the germline V gene, CDR1 is SEHNR and CDR2 is FQNEAQ (reference sequence). CDR3 length: 15 residues. V lost 4 bases and J 0 bases, leaving 12 bases between the germline ends. This CDR3 is CASSSVAAMNTEAFF. CDR3 DNA: TGTGCCAGCAGCTCAGTGGCCGCCATGAACACTGAAGCTTTCTTT.

This chain joins TRBV4-1 and TRBJ1-5; D is undetermined. Germline CDR1 is MGHRA and CDR2 is YSYEKL. CDR3 length equals 13 residues. With 0 bases removed from V and 6 bases from J, the gap between germline ends came to 6 bases. CDR3: CASSQDRGQPQHF. The CDR3 nucleotides are TGCGCCAGCAGCCAAGATAGAGGTCAGCCCCAGCATTTT.

The genes are TRBV2 and TRBJ1-2; D unclear. The CDR3 spans 13 residues. Germline CDR1 and CDR2: SNHLY and FYNNEI. V was shortened by 1 base and J by 5 bases, with 8 bases between the two germline ends. CDR3 region: CASSEGERYGYTF. The CDR3 DNA follows: TGTGCCAGCAGTGAAGGGGAGAGGTATGGCTACACCTTC.

This sequence joins TRBV19 and TRBJ2-3; TRBD1 aligns across 8 bases. The CDR3 has 15 residues. Germline V gene data show CDR1 as LNHDA and CDR2 as SQIVND (reference sequence). V gave up 5 bases and J gave up 4 bases; unmatched junction bases: 8. As DNA, the CDR3 is TGTGCCAGTAGTCCCCGGACAGGGCTCGCAGATACGCAGTATTTT. This sequence encodes CASSPRTGLADTQYF.

The CDR3 DNA sequence: TGTGCCACCAGCAGAGGGGGCGGTCGTGAGACCCAGTACTTC. Protein product: CATSRGGGRETQYF. The V and J genes are TRBV15 and TRBJ2-5; TRBD1 is a possible D gene (5 bases). The V end was cut by 1 base, the J end by 5 bases, with 11 bases between. CDR1 and CDR2 (germline): LNHNV, YYDKDF (reference sequence). The CDR3 totals 14 residues.

The chain uses TRBV7-2 and TRBJ1-1; D is unresolved. The CDR3 is 13 amino acids. Looked up from germline, CDR1 is SGHTA and CDR2 is FQGNSA. Trimming shortened V by 1 base and J by 8 bases, and 11 bases separated the two germline ends. The CDR3 sequence is CASSLGRQQEAFF. In nucleotides, the CDR3 is TGTGCCAGCAGCTTAGGCAGGCAGCAAGAAGCTTTCTTT.